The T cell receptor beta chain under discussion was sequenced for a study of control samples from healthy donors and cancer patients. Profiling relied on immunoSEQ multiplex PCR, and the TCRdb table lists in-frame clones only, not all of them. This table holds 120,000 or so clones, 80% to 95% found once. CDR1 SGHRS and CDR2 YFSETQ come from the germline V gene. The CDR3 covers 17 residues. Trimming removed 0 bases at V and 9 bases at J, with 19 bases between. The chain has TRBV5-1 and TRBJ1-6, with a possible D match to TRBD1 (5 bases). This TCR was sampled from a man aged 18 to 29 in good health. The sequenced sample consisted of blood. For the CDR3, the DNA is TGCGCCAGCAGCTTGGTTCTCACAAGGGGTATCGGTTCACCCCTCCACTTT. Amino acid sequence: CASSLVLTRGIGSPLHF.